This T cell receptor beta chain was sequenced during a study of blood T cell repertoires in COVID-19. Across the whole study: T cells, B-cell-depleted T cells, or PBMCs supplied cDNA or gDNA.

TCRdb's copy holds only in-frame clones and misses some; the assay was immunoSEQ multiplex PCR. The table lists around 190,000 clones, roughly four fifths of them singletons, with 7.6% in the top ten. Those enrolled in Seattle joined during active infection and were followed longitudinally afterward. CDR3 length: 14 residues. Germline V CDR1 and CDR2: MDHEN, SYDVKM. Trimming pared 3 bases from V and 4 bases from J, leaving 12 bases between. This clonotype originated in an older woman with COVID-19, enrolled during active disease. The sequenced sample consisted of peripheral blood. This chain joins TRBV28 and TRBJ1-2; D gene unclear. DNA of the CDR3: TGTGCCAGCAGTTTTGAGGACTACCTCTATGGCTACACCTTC. Translated, it gives CASSFEDYLYGYTF.